The 8 T cell receptor beta chains reported below all come from one sample, sequenced in a study of blood T cell repertoires in COVID-19. Assay: immunoSEQ multiplex PCR; the TCRdb copy retains only in-frame clones and omits some. The table includes 68,000 or so clones, nearly 90% detected once. The material sequenced was peripheral blood. The receptors here all came from a woman between 45 and 60 years old with COVID-19, enrolled during active disease.

This chain uses TRBV9 with TRBJ1-2, with D perhaps TRBD1 (5 bases). Trimming left V 0 bases short and J 7 bases short, with 13 bases between. CDR1 SGDLS and CDR2 YYNGEE come from the germline V gene. The CDR3 is made up of 14 amino acids. CDR3 coding DNA: TGTGCCAGCAGCGTAGATTTAGGGGTCAGTGGCTACACCTTC. Translated: CASSVDLGVSGYTF.

The chain joins TRBV7-9 to TRBJ2-3; TRBD2 matches 8 bases. V lost 3 bases to trimming and J lost 2 bases; unmatched junction nucleotides: 16. The length of the CDR3 is 19 residues. Germline V gives CDR1 SEHNR, CDR2 FQNEAQ (reference sequence). The CDR3 sequence: CASSFPILGASGLTDTQYF. Written as DNA, the CDR3 is TGTGCCAGCAGCTTTCCGATCTTAGGGGCTAGCGGGCTCACAGATACGCAGTATTTT.

The rearrangement uses TRBV27 and TRBJ2-1; a weak D match, TRBD2 (6 bases). Germline lookup yields CDR1 MNHEY and CDR2 SMNVEV (reference sequence). The V gene lost 2 bases and the J gene lost 9 bases, with 8 bases spanning the gap. The CDR3 contains 12 residues. The CDR3 DNA reads as TGTGCCAGCAGTTTAGGAGGGAGTGAGCAGTTCTTC. Its translation: CASSLGGSEQFF.

The chain employs TRBV3-1 (or the pseudogene TRBV3-2) and TRBJ1-4; unclear D gene. The V gene's germline CDR1 is LGHDT and CDR2 YNNKEL (reference sequence). Trimming removed 3 bases at V and 8 bases at J, with 7 bases between. The length of the CDR3 is 12 residues. Here the CDR3 reads CASSQFREKLFF. For the CDR3, the DNA is TGTGCCAGCAGCCAGTTCAGGGAAAAACTGTTTTTT.

In DNA form, the CDR3 reads TGTGCCCGAGCGGGGGGGGGAGGCGAGCAGTACTTC. Encoded protein: CARAGGGGEQYF. This rearrangement joins TRBV30 to TRBJ2-7, with TRBD2 matching 10 bases. CDR1 GTSNPN and CDR2 SVGIG come from the germline V gene (reference sequence). The J segment lost 6 bases and the V segment lost 8 bases, leaving 7 bases of the junction unmatched. This CDR3 is 12 amino acids long.

This chain connects TRBV12-3 or TRBV12-4 to TRBJ2-7; TRBD1 is a possible D gene (5 bases). The CDR3 spans 13 residues. V was clipped by 2 bases and J by 7 bases, with 12 bases between them. This CDR3 reads CASSLPGMWEQYF. The CDR3 coding sequence is TGTGCCAGCAGTTTACCAGGGATGTGGGAGCAGTACTTC.

V gene TRBV28 combines with J gene TRBJ1-2; D not resolved. Germline lookup yields CDR1 MDHEN and CDR2 SYDVKM. CDR3 length: 11 residues. Trimming left V 5 bases short and J 8 bases short, with 9 bases between. The CDR3 sequence: CASSRFEGYTF. In nucleotides, the CDR3 is TGTGCCAGCAGTCGGTTTGAAGGCTACACCTTC.

CDR3 in DNA: TGTGCCATCAGCTTCACAGGGGAGGATGGCTACACCTTC. This translates into CAISFTGEDGYTF. The chain combines TRBV10-3 with TRBJ1-2, with 7 nucleotides matching TRBD1. The CDR3 runs to 13 residues. The V gene's germline CDR1 is ENHRY and CDR2 SYGVKD. V trimming: 6 bases; J trimming: 6 bases; junction bases outside the gene matches: 7.